This T cell receptor (beta chain) is drawn from a study of T cell clones after liver transplantation. Across the study: Graft-donor-reactive sequences were compared with third-party-reactive TCRbeta sequences from pre-transplant mixed lymphocyte reactions.

Produced via immunoSEQ multiplex PCR; TCRdb's table is partial and in-frame only. The data show some 80,000 clones, 80% to 85% seen once. This CDR3 has 15 amino acids. Germline assignment: CDR1 MGHRA and CDR2 YSYEKL. Between the trimmed V and J ends, which lost 4 bases and 3 bases, there was a span of 12 bases. The sequences come from CD4+ T cells from blood, collected less than 50 months after liver transplant. This TCR was sampled from a human patient who received a liver transplant. Part of the T cells may come from the graft donor. The chain uses TRBV4-1 and TRBJ1-4; no clear D. This CDR3 is CASSLQERSNEKLFF. CDR3 nucleotides: TGCGCCAGCAGCCTCCAAGAAAGATCTAATGAAAAACTGTTTTTT.